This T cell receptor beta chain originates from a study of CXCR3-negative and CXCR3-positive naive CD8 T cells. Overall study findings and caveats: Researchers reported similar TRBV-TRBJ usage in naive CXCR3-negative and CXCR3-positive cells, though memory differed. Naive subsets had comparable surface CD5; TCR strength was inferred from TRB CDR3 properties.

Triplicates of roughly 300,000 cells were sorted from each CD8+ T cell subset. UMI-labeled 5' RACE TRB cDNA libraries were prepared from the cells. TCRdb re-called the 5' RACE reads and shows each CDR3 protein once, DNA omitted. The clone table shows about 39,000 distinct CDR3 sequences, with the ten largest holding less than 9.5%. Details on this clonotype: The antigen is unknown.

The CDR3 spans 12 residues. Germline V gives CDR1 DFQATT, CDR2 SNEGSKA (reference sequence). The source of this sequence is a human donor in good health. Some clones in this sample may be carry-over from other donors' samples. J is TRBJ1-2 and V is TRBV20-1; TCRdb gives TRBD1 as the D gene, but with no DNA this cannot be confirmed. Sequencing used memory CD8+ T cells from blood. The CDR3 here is CSATPGNYGYTF.